This TCR beta chain was identified during a study of OX40 agonist ivuxolimab in advanced cancers. Study background: Participants could have had prior anti-PD-1, anti-PD-L1 or anti-CTLA-4 therapy, and less than 45% had some. General study results and limits: Researchers did not determine the expanded peripheral T cells' antigen specificity. Researchers report that CD8+ T cells had, on average, more expanded clones than CD4+.

A word on this clone: Its antigen is unidentified.

The CDR3 totals 15 residues. The germline gives CDR1 KGHSH, CDR2 LQKENI. V gave up 6 bases and J gave up 2 bases, with 16 bases separating them. The method was immunoSEQ multiplex PCR; TCRdb's version includes in-frame clones alone and lacks a portion of them. The table has over 30,000 clones, about 80% seen once. The sample here was CD4+ or CD8+ T cells sorted from blood, taken in a trial of the OX40 agonist ivuxolimab. The TCR sequence derives from an adult with an advanced solid tumor such as melanoma, head and neck, liver or kidney cancer. J is TRBJ2-5 and V is TRBV18; no clear D. The CDR3 spells CASSPVRVAQETQYF. For the CDR3, the DNA is TGTGCCAGCTCCCCGGTCCGGGTGGCGCAAGAGACCCAGTACTTC. Together with reference TRBV18 and TRBJ2-5, the CDR3 gives the full variable domain: NAGVMQNPRHLVRRRGQEARLRCSPMKGHSHVYWYRQLPEEGLKFMVYLQKENIIDESGMPKERFSAEFPKEGPSILRIQQVVRGDSAAYFCASSPVRVAQETQYFGPGTRLLVL.